The TCR beta chain described here comes from a study of CD4+ T cells in melanoma. General study findings and limits: Neoantigen-specific CD4+ T cells in melanoma reportedly had diverse differentiation states. A reported correlation linked neoantigen-specific CD4+ T cells to CD8+, macrophage and B cell function.

Sequencing was performed with immunoSEQ multiplex PCR; in TCRdb, only in-frame clones are kept and a portion is missing. Of approximately 11,000 clones in the sample, 67% are singletons; the top ten hold roughly an eighth. CDR3 length: 17 residues. V lost 1 base, J lost 0 bases, and 7 bases stayed unmatched. Germline assignment: CDR1 LGHNA and CDR2 YNFKEQ. A remark on this clone: As yet, its antigen is unknown.

The sample consisted of cells from a culture (not recorded whether cultured in vitro). This TCR came from a human donor with melanoma. The chain carries TRBV4-2 and TRBJ2-3; TRBD2 agrees at 7 bases. The chain's CDR3 is CASSQGALAASTDTQYF. The CDR3 nucleotides are TGTGCCAGCAGCCAAGGGGCTCTAGCGGCTAGCACAGATACGCAGTATTTT.